Following are 30 T cell receptor beta chains from one sample sequenced in a study of blood T cell repertoires in COVID-19 (dated by TCRdb to 2019 to 2021). The library was made by the immunoSEQ multiplex PCR assay. TCRdb provides this immuneACCESS table in a form limited to in-frame rearrangements. Some clones are lacking; in checked studies, under half of them reflect an unresolved V gene, and why the rest are absent is not known. Recorded for this sample are about 430,000 clones; approximately 90% of them occurred a single time. The ten top clones hold roughly 0.76% of the sample. What was sequenced was peripheral blood. The receptors here all came from a man aged 18 to 35 with COVID-19, enrolled during active disease.

This sequence joins TRBV5-1 and TRBJ1-2; 8 positions match TRBD1. Trimming at V came to 5 bases and at J to 4 bases, leaving 7 bases not matched to a gene. The CDR3 extends over 14 amino acids. CDR1 and CDR2 from the germline V gene are SGHRS and YFSETQ. The CDR3 coding sequence is TGCGCCAGCAGACGTGACAGGGGCGTCTATGGCTACACCTTC. Encoded protein: CASRRDRGVYGYTF.

This chain connects TRBV4-1 to TRBJ2-1, with 8 bases that match TRBD1. CDR3 length: 15 residues. Losses at the gene ends were 0 bases for V and 3 bases for J; bases not matched to a gene: 1. Germline-derived CDR1 and CDR2 are MGHRA and YSYEKL. CDR3 loop: CASSQDGTGYNEQFF. CDR3 nucleotides: TGCGCCAGCAGCCAAGATGGGACAGGCTACAATGAGCAGTTCTTC.

The chain couples TRBV9 to TRBJ2-5; the match to TRBD2 covers 7 bases. Germline assignment: CDR1 SGDLS and CDR2 YYNGEE. Trimming at V came to 0 bases and at J to 1 base, leaving 6 bases not matched to a gene. The CDR3 sequence is 16 residues long. The CDR3 sequence: CASSVASASGQETQYF. The CDR3 DNA reads TGTGCCAGCAGCGTAGCTTCGGCTAGCGGCCAAGAGACCCAGTACTTC.

For the CDR3, the DNA is TGTGCCACCAGCAGTAGAGGAGGATACGGCTACACCTTC. Its translation is CATSSRGGYGYTF. The chain has TRBV15 and TRBJ1-2; D not certain. The CDR3 contains 13 residues. The germline CDR1 and CDR2 sequences are LNHNV and YYDKDF (reference sequence). Between the trimmed V and J ends, which lost 3 bases and 8 bases, there was a span of 13 bases. The entire variable domain, with the rest obtained from reference TRBV15 and TRBJ1-2, is as follows: DAMVIQNPRYQVTQFGKPVTLSCSQTLNHNVMYWYQQKSSQAPKLLFHYYDKDFNNEADTPDNFQSRRPNTSFCFLDIRSPGLGDTAMYLCATSSRGGYGYTFGSGTRLTVV.

V usage is TRBV11-2 and J usage is TRBJ1-1, with TRBD1 as a possible D gene (5 bases). CDR3 length: 18 amino acids. In germline, CDR1 is SGHAT, CDR2 FQNNGV. V lost 5 bases and J 2 bases, leaving 24 bases between the germline ends. The CDR3 nucleotides are TGTGCCAGCAGCCCCGACGCCCCCGACAGCTACCTTAACACTGAAGCTTTCTTT. Its protein product is CASSPDAPDSYLNTEAFF.

V and J are TRBV6-5 and TRBJ2-1; 8 bases line up with TRBD2. Germline-derived CDR1 and CDR2 are MNHEY and SVGAGI. The CDR3 has 12 residues. Germline trimming cut 6 bases from V and 14 bases from J; bases unmatched to any gene: 9. CDR3 sequence reads: CASRKPGREEFF. CDR3 nucleotide sequence: TGTGCCAGCAGAAAGCCCGGGAGGGAGGAGTTCTTC.

This clone was found a few times. V and J are TRBV10-2 and TRBJ2-7; 10 positions agree with TRBD1. The CDR3 covers 14 residues. V shed 1 base and J 3 bases; nucleotides not matched to a gene: 0. Germline V gene sequence: CDR1 WSHSY, CDR2 SAAADI. This CDR3 reads CASSEWTGGYEQYF. The CDR3 DNA follows: TGCGCCAGCAGTGAGTGGACAGGGGGCTACGAGCAGTACTTC.

The chain employs TRBV4-1 and TRBJ2-3, with D hard to call. Germline lookup yields CDR1 MGHRA and CDR2 YSYEKL. This CDR3 comprises 17 residues. The V and J ends lost 1 base and 2 bases respectively, with 16 bases between them. The CDR3 region has the DNA TGCGCCAGCAGCCAAGTGCGGAACTCACTATCCACAGATACGCAGTATTTT. Protein: CASSQVRNSLSTDTQYF.

This chain links TRBV11-2 with TRBJ1-2; weak D call: TRBD1 (5 bases). The V end was cut by 2 bases, the J end by 5 bases, with 15 bases between. This CDR3 has 15 amino acids. Germline V CDR1 and CDR2: SGHAT, FQNNGV. The CDR3 DNA reads TGTGCCAGCAGCTTATCCCCCCAGGGCCGGTATGGCTACACCTTC. Translated, it gives CASSLSPQGRYGYTF.

The chain links TRBV24-1 to TRBJ2-7; a weak D match, TRBD2 (6 bases). The CDR3 covers 14 residues. From germline, CDR1 is KGHDR and CDR2 SFDVKD. Trimming removed 5 bases from V and 3 bases from J, with 13 bases in between. Here the CDR3 reads CATSGGMRGYEQYF. In DNA, the CDR3 is TGTGCCACCAGTGGGGGAATGCGGGGCTACGAGCAGTACTTC.

This chain uses TRBV5-4 with TRBJ2-3, with 15 bases identical to TRBD2. V gave up 4 bases and J gave up 0 bases; unmatched junction bases: 0. This CDR3 has 16 residues. CDR1 is SGHNT, CDR2 YYREEE, per germline (reference sequence). The CDR3 spells CASSGLAGGSTDTQYF. DNA for the CDR3: TGTGCCAGCAGCGGACTAGCGGGGGGGAGCACAGATACGCAGTATTTT.

V gene TRBV30 combines with J gene TRBJ2-2, with 9 bases fitting TRBD2. CDR3 size: 15 residues. The germline V gene has CDR1 GTSNPN and CDR2 SVGIG (reference sequence). With V trimmed by 0 bases and J by 4 bases, 3 bases remained unmatched. The CDR3 coding sequence is TGTGCCTGGAGTGTGGCGGGAGGGTTCACCGGGGAGCTGTTTTTT. Protein product: CAWSVAGGFTGELFF.

The chain carries TRBV6-5 and TRBJ2-7; D not resolved. Germline CDR1 and CDR2: MNHEY and SVGAGI. V was pared by 6 bases and J by 1 base, with 4 bases between. The CDR3 loop spans 11 amino acids. The chain's CDR3 is CASRRSYEQYF. CDR3 sequence (DNA): TGTGCCAGCAGGCGATCCTACGAGCAGTACTTC.

CDR3 region: CASSLVREDWGENIQYF. The CDR3 DNA sequence: TGTGCCAGCAGCTTAGTTAGAGAGGACTGGGGGGAAAACATTCAGTACTTC. The V gene is TRBV7-9, the J gene TRBJ2-4; TRBD2 might be the D (6 bases). The CDR3 is 17 residues long. Germline CDR1 and CDR2: SEHNR and FQNEAQ (reference sequence). Trimming removed 1 base from V and 5 bases from J, with 18 bases in between.

This clone was seen only once. The chain couples TRBV6-1 to TRBJ2-1, with unresolved D. V was pared by 0 bases and J by 0 bases, with 9 bases between. The germline V gene encodes CDR1 MNHNS and CDR2 SASEGT. The CDR3 length is 16 residues. CDR3 nucleotide sequence: TGTGCCAGCAGTGAAGCGAGACGGAGCTCCTACAATGAGCAGTTCTTC. This codes for CASSEARRSSYNEQFF.

This sequence joins TRBV21-1 and TRBJ2-7; TRBD2 reflects the table's D call only, with no check against the DNA. TRBV21-1 is annotated as a pseudogene. The CDR3 runs 18 residues. Here the CDR3 DNA reads TGTGCCAGCAGCAAAGTGCTAGCGGGAGCGTCCCTGATCGGCGAGCAGTACTTC. Protein product: CASSKVLAGASLIGEQYF.

The V gene is TRBV18, the J gene TRBJ2-1; TRBD1 might be the D (6 bases). V lost 6 bases, J lost 8 bases, and 23 bases lay in between. The CDR3 contains 16 residues. Germline V gene sequence: CDR1 KGHSH, CDR2 LQKENI. The CDR3: CASSQSRSQGTDEQFF. In nucleotides, the CDR3 is TGTGCCAGCTCTCAGTCCCGATCACAGGGTACGGATGAGCAGTTCTTC.

In its sample, this clone was seen once. CDR3 sequence (DNA): TGTGCCAGCAGTCAGGGCCCGGGGGAAACAGATACGCAGTATTTT. Protein sequence: CASSQGPGETDTQYF. The rearrangement uses TRBV7-3 and TRBJ2-3, with D perhaps matching TRBD2 (6 bases). CDR3 size: 15 residues. Trimming shortened V by 6 bases and J by 3 bases, and 16 bases separated the two germline ends. Germline assignment: CDR1 SGHTA and CDR2 FQGTGA.

This clone has only a few counts. The chain combines TRBV5-6 with TRBJ1-4; D is possibly TRBD1 (6 bases). This CDR3 contains 15 residues. Germline V gene lookup returns CDR1 SGHDT and CDR2 YYEEEE. V dropped 0 bases and J dropped 4 bases, with 10 bases sitting between them. The CDR3 coding sequence is TGTGCCAGCAGCTTGGTACAGGGAGTTAATGAAAAACTGTTTTTT. It codes for CASSLVQGVNEKLFF.

The chain uses TRBV4-1 and TRBJ1-1; no clear D gene. V was trimmed by 0 bases and J by 4 bases, leaving 6 bases between them. CDR3 size: 13 residues. The germline gives CDR1 MGHRA, CDR2 YSYEKL. The CDR3 DNA reads as TGCGCCAGCAGCCAAGAAGGGAGCACTGAAGCTTTCTTT. Translated, it gives CASSQEGSTEAFF.

The chain has TRBV4-1 and TRBJ2-7; D may be TRBD1 (5 bases). Deletions cut 1 base from V and 5 bases from J, with 12 bases between. Germline V gene lookup returns CDR1 MGHRA and CDR2 YSYEKL. CDR3 size: 14 residues. CDR3 sequence reads: CASSQGLGVDEQYF. CDR3 sequence (DNA): TGCGCCAGCAGCCAAGGTTTAGGGGTCGACGAGCAGTACTTC.

This clone was seen a few times. The chain is built from TRBV5-8 and TRBJ1-4; 9 bases match TRBD1. Germline CDR1 and CDR2: SGHTS and YDEGEE. The ends lost 2 bases at V and 7 bases at J; junction bases unmatched: 6. This CDR3 comprises 15 residues. The CDR3 DNA follows: TGTGCCAGCAGCTTCCACAGGGGGCAAAGTGAAAAACTGTTTTTT. Translating gives CASSFHRGQSEKLFF.

This clone was detected once. The V and J genes are TRBV29-1 and TRBJ2-7; tentative D call: TRBD2 (6 bases). This CDR3 contains 14 residues. V shed 4 bases and J shed 5 bases, with 18 bases lying between them. In germline, CDR1 is SQVTM, CDR2 ANQGSEA. CDR3 coding DNA: TGCAGCGTTGCCGGCGGAGGAGGGTCGGACGAGCAGTACTTC. This gives the protein CSVAGGGGSDEQYF.

V gene TRBV2 combines with J gene TRBJ2-3; 7 nucleotides align to TRBD1. With V trimmed by 6 bases and J by 5 bases, 2 bases remained unmatched. Germline V gene data show CDR1 as SNHLY and CDR2 as FYNNEI. The CDR3 runs to 12 residues. The CDR3 protein is CASRGTEDTQYF. CDR3 nucleotide sequence: TGTGCCAGCAGAGGGACAGAAGATACGCAGTATTTT.

The CDR3 spells CASSLRAGTEAFF. The CDR3 DNA follows: TGTGCCAGCAGCTTAAGGGCGGGAACTGAAGCTTTCTTT. The chain is built from TRBV13 and TRBJ1-1; D is ambiguous. The CDR3 consists of 13 residues. In germline, CDR1 is PRHDT, CDR2 FYEKMQ (reference sequence). V was shortened by 2 bases and J by 5 bases, with 9 bases between the two germline ends.

The J gene is TRBJ2-5, the V gene TRBV6-5; a possible D gene is TRBD2 (6 bases). Trimming cost V 11 bases and J 1 base, with 17 bases left between them. The CDR3 covers 14 residues. Germline V gene lookup returns CDR1 MNHEY and CDR2 SVGAGI. The CDR3, as DNA: TGTGCCCGCCTCAGGGCGGGAATCCAAGAGACCCAGTACTTC. Translation gives CARLRAGIQETQYF.

The chain recombines TRBV12-3 or TRBV12-4 with TRBJ2-1, with 7 bases fitting TRBD2. V shed 1 base, J shed 9 bases, and the junction held 0 bases outside the gene matches. The CDR3 spans 12 residues. The CDR3 coding sequence is TGTGCCAGCAGTTTAGGGACTAGTGAGCAGTTCTTC. Encoded protein: CASSLGTSEQFF.

As regards this clone: Other DNA sequences in this specimen translate into the identical CDR3. The chain links TRBV15 to TRBJ1-1; D is ambiguous. The germline V gene encodes CDR1 LNHNV and CDR2 YYDKDF (reference sequence). CDR3 length: 14 residues. V lost 1 base to trimming and J lost 1 base, with 7 bases between them. CDR3 sequence reads: CATSRAGGNTEAFF. CDR3 bases: TGTGCCACCAGCAGAGCGGGAGGGAACACTGAAGCTTTCTTT.

This sequence joins TRBV7-8 and TRBJ2-7; 14 nucleotides match TRBD2. Germline values: CDR1 SGHVS, CDR2 FQNEAQ. J lost 2 bases, V lost 5 bases, and 2 bases had no gene match. The CDR3 runs 15 residues. The DNA of the CDR3 is TGTGCCAGCAGCCGGGGACTAGCGGGAGCCTACGAGCAGTACTTC. Translating gives CASSRGLAGAYEQYF.

The chain combines TRBV10-2 with TRBJ2-2, with 7 bases that match TRBD1. V lost 8 bases to trimming and J lost 6 bases; unmatched junction nucleotides: 15. CDR3 length: 16 amino acids. Germline values: CDR1 WSHSY, CDR2 SAAADI. In nucleotides, the CDR3 is TGCGCCAGCCAGACAGGGTCTAGCTTCAACGCCGGGGAGCTGTTTTTT. Translated: CASQTGSSFNAGELFF.